One and the same sample provided the 9 T cell receptor beta chains below, sequenced in a study of CD8 T cells in Susac syndrome. RNA totalling roughly 0.5 to 1 ug underwent reverse transcription with random hexamers. TCRdb recomputed calls from the immunoSEQ multiplex PCR reads with MiXCR, one row per CDR3 protein. The repertoire consists of 140,000 to 150,000 distinct CDR3 sequences, with approximately 94% occurring once and the leading ten covering 0.075% to 0.09%. The sequencing sample was made of CD4+ T cells from PBMCs. The receptor set was obtained from a human donor with Susac syndrome.

The chain uses TRBV20-1 and TRBJ1-2, with unresolved D. The V and J ends lost 3 bases and 5 bases respectively, with 7 bases between them. This CDR3 contains 11 residues. The germline V gene encodes CDR1 DFQATT and CDR2 SNEGSKA (reference sequence). CDR3 sequence (DNA): TGCAGTGCTAGGAAAGGGTATGGCTACACCTTC. This sequence encodes CSARKGYGYTF.

The chain recombines TRBV5-4 with TRBJ1-2, with TRBD1 identical over 7 bases. The V segment lost 2 bases and the J segment 1 base; nucleotides outside the gene matches: 2. The CDR3 sequence is 14 residues long. Germline lookup yields CDR1 SGHNT and CDR2 YYREEE (reference sequence). The CDR3 is CASSFQGVNYGYTF. The CDR3 DNA reads as TGTGCCAGCAGCTTTCAGGGGGTTAACTATGGCTACACCTTC. Combining the CDR3 with reference TRBV5-4 and TRBJ1-2 gives the whole variable domain ETGVTQSPTHLIKTRGQQVTLRCSSQSGHNTVSWYQQALGQGPQFIFQYYREEENGRGNFPPRFSGLQFPNYSSELNVNALELDDSALYLCASSFQGVNYGYTFGSGTRLTVV.

This chain joins TRBV3-1 and TRBJ2-1; TRBD1 might be the D (6 bases). Trimming pared 4 bases from V and 8 bases from J, leaving 9 bases between. Germline V lookup: CDR1 LGHDT, CDR2 YNNKEL (reference sequence). The CDR3 length is 12 residues. The CDR3 protein is CASSRRGYEQFF. The CDR3 DNA reads TGTGCCAGCAGCCGCAGGGGATATGAGCAGTTCTTC.

This chain joins TRBV7-9 and TRBJ2-7, with D perhaps matching TRBD1 (6 bases). The CDR3 contains 13 residues. The germline V gene has CDR1 SEHNR and CDR2 FQNEAQ (reference sequence). Trimming cost V 2 bases and J 7 bases, with 12 bases left between them. CDR3 sequence: CASSLQGSREQYF. The CDR3 DNA sequence: TGTGCCAGCAGCTTACAGGGGTCGAGGGAGCAGTACTTC.

The J gene is TRBJ1-5, the V gene TRBV4-1; 7 bases agree with TRBD1. The CDR3 totals 13 residues. CDR1 and CDR2 from the germline V gene are MGHRA and YSYEKL. With 4 bases clipped from V and 5 bases from J, the junction kept 2 bases outside the gene matches. The CDR3: CASSRTGDQPQHF. The DNA of the CDR3 is TGCGCCAGCAGCCGAACAGGGGATCAGCCCCAGCATTTT.

This chain uses TRBV28 with TRBJ2-7; D uncertain. CDR1 and CDR2 from the germline V gene are MDHEN and SYDVKM. V was trimmed by 6 bases and J by 2 bases, leaving 8 bases between them. The CDR3 length is 12 residues. CDR3 nucleotides: TGTGCCAGCAGGAGCTTCACCTACGAGCAGTACTTC. Encoded protein: CASRSFTYEQYF.

The gene calls are TRBV11-2 and TRBJ1-6; unclear D gene. This CDR3 is built from 17 residues. The V gene lost 5 bases and the J gene lost 9 bases, with 23 bases spanning the gap. Looked up from germline, CDR1 is SGHAT and CDR2 is FQNNGV. Here the CDR3 reads CASSLVGVAVPSSPLHF. CDR3 coding DNA: TGTGCCAGCAGCCTAGTGGGAGTCGCGGTGCCCAGTTCACCCCTCCACTTT.

This chain uses TRBV9 with TRBJ1-6; tentatively, D is TRBD1 (6 bases). V was pared by 0 bases and J by 9 bases, with 13 bases between. The CDR3 spans 15 residues. The germline V gene has CDR1 SGDLS and CDR2 YYNGEE. As DNA, the CDR3 is TGTGCCAGCAGCGTAGAGGGCAGGGGTGGTTCACCCCTCCACTTT. Encoded protein: CASSVEGRGGSPLHF.

The CDR3 DNA follows: TGTGCCAGCAGCCAAGATGGGCAGCACATGAACACTGAAGCTTTCTTT. This encodes CASSQDGQHMNTEAFF. The rearrangement links TRBV14 to TRBJ1-1; D unclear. The CDR3 covers 16 residues. Germline loops: CDR1 SGHDN, CDR2 FVKESK. With 0 bases removed from V and 0 bases from J, the gap between germline ends came to 11 bases.